These 22 T cell receptor beta chains were sequenced from one sample in a study of T cells in Graves' hyperthyroidism and ophthalmopathy. From RNA transcripts, TCR beta CDR3 regions were amplified. TCR CDR3 regions were first amplified by RT-PCR with HTBI primers. A single record per CDR3 protein comes from TCRdb applying MiXCR to the multiplex PCR reads. In the table there are around 700,000 distinct CDR3 sequences, 18% of which are singletons. Sequenced input: blood. The receptor set was obtained from a woman aged 45-60 years with Graves' hyperthyroidism that later progressed to Graves' ophthalmopathy.

The sample holds many counts of this clonotype. V usage is TRBV7-2 and J usage is TRBJ2-5; no reliable D call. The CDR3 runs 13 residues. Trimming pared 5 bases from V and 7 bases from J, leaving 14 bases between. Germline-derived CDR1 and CDR2 are SGHTA and FQGNSA. The CDR3 DNA follows: TGTGCCAGCAGCCGTCTAACGGTGGGGACCCAGTACTTC. Amino acid sequence: CASSRLTVGTQYF.

This clonotype has at least ten counts. The chain couples TRBV7-9 to TRBJ1-1, with TRBD1 as a possible D gene (5 bases). Germline CDR1 reads SEHNR; CDR2 reads FQNEAQ (reference sequence). There are 15 residues in the CDR3. The V and J ends lost 5 bases and 0 bases respectively, with 13 bases between them. The CDR3 sequence: CASSPLAGVNTEAFF. The CDR3 bases are TGTGCCAGCAGCCCCCTGGCGGGGGTGAACACTGAAGCTTTCTTT.

The chain recombines TRBV3-1 with TRBJ2-5; the match to TRBD2 covers 8 bases. The CDR3 loop spans 17 amino acids. Germline V CDR1 and CDR2: LGHDT, YNNKEL (reference sequence). Losses at the gene ends were 0 bases for V and 1 base for J; bases not matched to a gene: 7. This chain's CDR3 is CASSQEWSGGLQETQYF. The CDR3 DNA reads as TGTGCCAGCAGCCAAGAGTGGAGCGGGGGCCTCCAAGAGACCCAGTACTTC.

The chain combines TRBV12-3 or TRBV12-4 with TRBJ1-1, with TRBD1 matching over 9 bases. This CDR3 comprises 16 residues. With 6 bases clipped from V and 6 bases from J, the junction kept 14 bases outside the gene matches. CDR3 residues: CASSRTGAGYMAEAFF. The CDR3 DNA reads TGTGCCAGCAGCAGGACAGGGGCGGGGTATATGGCTGAAGCTTTCTTT.

The chain recombines TRBV5-1 with TRBJ1-3; unclear D gene. V was clipped by 3 bases and J by 1 base, with 8 bases between them. There are 14 residues in the CDR3. CDR1 and CDR2 (germline): SGHRS, YFSETQ. Written as DNA, the CDR3 is TGCGCCAGCAGCTCACAGTCATCTGGAAACACCATATATTTT. Amino acids: CASSSQSSGNTIYF.

This clonotype appeared many times. This rearrangement joins TRBV5-1 to TRBJ2-3; the match to TRBD1 covers 7 bases. CDR1 SGHRS and CDR2 YFSETQ come from the germline V gene. With V trimmed by 4 bases and J by 0 bases, 5 bases remained unmatched. The CDR3 consists of 15 residues. This chain's CDR3 is CASSLDRVSTDTQYF. DNA for the CDR3: TGCGCCAGCAGCCTTGACAGGGTTAGCACAGATACGCAGTATTTT.

This clonotype has at least ten counts. The chain is built from TRBV20-1 and TRBJ1-1, with no clear D. Deletions cut 1 base from V and 6 bases from J, with 15 bases between. The CDR3 is 14 residues long. Per the germline V gene, CDR1 is DFQATT and CDR2 is SNEGSKA (reference sequence). CDR3 DNA: TGCAGTGCTAGAGTCCGAGGGTCGTCCGCTGAAGCTTTCTTT. Its translation: CSARVRGSSAEAFF.

This clonotype was seen a few times. The chain carries TRBV20-1 and TRBJ2-3; D not certain. V dropped 2 bases and J dropped 7 bases, with 7 bases sitting between them. The CDR3 is made up of 11 amino acids. Germline CDR1 DFQATT, CDR2 SNEGSKA (reference sequence). The CDR3 coding sequence is TGCAGTGCTAGACAGGTTTATACGCAGTATTTT. Its translation: CSARQVYTQYF.

V usage is TRBV19 and J usage is TRBJ1-5; no reliable D call. Germline V gene sequence: CDR1 LNHDA, CDR2 SQIVND (reference sequence). Trimming removed 1 base at V and 4 bases at J, with 11 bases between. CDR3 size: 15 residues. CDR3 DNA: TGTGCCAGTAGTATAGTTTGGTCGGGAAATCAGCCCCAGCATTTT. Protein: CASSIVWSGNQPQHF. Drawing the rest from reference TRBV19 and TRBJ1-5, the complete variable domain is DGGITQSPKYLFRKEGQNVTLSCEQNLNHDAMYWYRQDPGQGLRLIYYSQIVNDFQKGDIAEGYSVSREKKESFPLTVTSAQKNPTAFYLCASSIVWSGNQPQHFGDGTRLSIL.

The rearrangement joins TRBV19 to TRBJ1-1; 7 bases align to TRBD1. Trimming took 3 bases from V and 0 from J; bases not matched to a gene: 4. Germline V gene lookup returns CDR1 LNHDA and CDR2 SQIVND (reference sequence). This CDR3 has 15 amino acids. CDR3 DNA: TGTGCCAGTAGTATGACAGGGATATTGAACACTGAAGCTTTCTTT. Encoded protein: CASSMTGILNTEAFF.

This clonotype was counted ten times or more. The V gene is TRBV3-1, the J gene TRBJ1-1, with unresolved D. With 1 base removed from V and 5 bases from J, the gap between germline ends came to 11 bases. There are 14 residues in the CDR3. Germline V gene sequence: CDR1 LGHDT, CDR2 YNNKEL (reference sequence). The CDR3 nucleotides are TGTGCCAGCAGCCAAGTACTAGAAGGTACTGAAGCTTTCTTT. Translated, it gives CASSQVLEGTEAFF. Full variable domain (rest looked up from reference TRBV3-1 and TRBJ1-1): DTAVSQTPKYLVTQMGNDKSIKCEQNLGHDTMYWYKQDSKKFLKIMFSYNNKELIINETVPNRFSPKSPDKAHLNLHINSLELGDSAVYFCASSQVLEGTEAFFGQGTRLTVV.

This clonotype appeared many times. The chain joins TRBV7-9 to TRBJ2-2; TRBD1 or TRBD2 may be the D gene (5 bases each). Germline lookup yields CDR1 SEHNR and CDR2 FQNEAQ (reference sequence). Trimming stripped 6 bases from V and 0 bases from J, with 14 bases between. The CDR3 has 16 amino acids. The CDR3: CASRRGVTTNTGELFF. The CDR3 region has the DNA TGTGCCAGCAGGCGAGGGGTGACCACGAACACCGGGGAGCTGTTTTTT. Filled out from reference TRBV7-9 and TRBJ2-2, the complete variable domain reads DTGVSQNPRHKITKRGQNVTFRCDPISEHNRLYWYRQTLGQGPEFLTYFQNEAQLEKSRLLSDRFSAERPKGSFSTLEIQRTEQGDSAMYLCASRRGVTTNTGELFFGEGSRLTVL.

There are a few counts of this clonotype. The chain joins TRBV5-4 to TRBJ1-2; D gene unclear. The CDR3 is 15 residues long. Looked up from germline, CDR1 is SGHNT and CDR2 is YYREEE (reference sequence). Trimming shortened V by 0 bases and J by 8 bases, and 17 bases separated the two germline ends. CDR3 sequence reads: CASSLAGINTGGYTF. As DNA, the CDR3 is TGTGCCAGCAGCTTGGCCGGCATCAATACGGGGGGCTACACCTTC.

The sample holds many counts of this clonotype. The rearrangement uses TRBV28 and TRBJ2-1; 9 bases align to TRBD1. The V and J ends lost 6 bases and 2 bases, in that order; junction bases with no gene match: 8. CDR1 is MDHEN, CDR2 SYDVKM, per germline. This CDR3 contains 16 residues. CDR3 amino acids: CASRHRYRGPYNEQFF. CDR3 sequence (DNA): TGTGCCAGCAGACACCGGTACAGGGGGCCCTACAATGAGCAGTTCTTC.

The rearrangement links TRBV10-1 to TRBJ2-5; 7 bases map to TRBD1. The germline CDR1 and CDR2 sequences are WNHNN and SYGVQD (reference sequence). This CDR3 comprises 16 residues. V dropped 0 bases and J dropped 3; count of bases not matched to a gene: 7. As DNA, the CDR3 is TGCGCCAGCAGTGAGTCAGGGGGCGCATCCAAAGAGACCCAGTACTTC. Translation gives CASSESGGASKETQYF.

This clonotype was recorded at least ten times. The rearrangement links TRBV20-1 to TRBJ2-7; D remains unclear. The CDR3 is made up of 13 amino acids. Trimming removed 1 base from V and 6 bases from J, with 13 bases in between. Germline loops: CDR1 DFQATT, CDR2 SNEGSKA (reference sequence). The CDR3 region has the DNA TGCAGTGCTAGAGCTCGAGGATCTTGCGAGCAGTACTTC. It specifies CSARARGSCEQYF.

This clonotype was seen many times. The chain carries TRBV2 and TRBJ2-3; D is ambiguous. The length of the CDR3 is 12 residues. Trimming cost V 1 base and J 5 bases, with 4 bases left between them. Germline CDR1 and CDR2: SNHLY and FYNNEI. The CDR3 sequence is CASSEVEDTQYF. CDR3 coding DNA: TGTGCCAGCAGTGAAGTGGAAGATACGCAGTATTTT.

The chain carries TRBV2 and TRBJ2-5; D is ambiguous. Trimming left V 8 bases short and J 5 bases short, with 12 bases between. CDR1 is SNHLY and CDR2 is FYNNEI in the germline V gene. The CDR3 has 12 amino acids. The CDR3 region is CASEYMVETQYF. CDR3 DNA: TGTGCCAGCGAGTATATGGTTGAGACCCAGTACTTC.

In its sample, this clonotype was seen many times. The CDR3 reads CASSTYGQVTEAFF. In DNA form, the CDR3 reads TGTGCCAGCAGCACCTACGGACAGGTCACTGAAGCTTTCTTT. The V and J genes are TRBV9 and TRBJ1-1, with TRBD1 matching 7 bases. V was pared by 4 bases and J by 4 bases, with 7 bases of the junction left unmatched. Germline V gene sequence: CDR1 SGDLS, CDR2 YYNGEE. The CDR3 length is 14 residues.

V and J are TRBV12-3 or TRBV12-4 and TRBJ2-3; 9 positions agree with TRBD2. V shed 3 bases and J 0 bases; nucleotides not matched to a gene: 10. This CDR3 region has 18 residues. In nucleotides, the CDR3 is TGTGCCAGCAGTTTTGTCGGCGGGGGGGCCGTTAGCACAGATACGCAGTATTTT. This translates into CASSFVGGGAVSTDTQYF.

This clonotype was observed a handful of times. V is TRBV3-1 and J is TRBJ2-2, with 8 nucleotides matching TRBD1. V dropped 3 bases and J dropped 6; count of bases not matched to a gene: 12. From germline, CDR1 is LGHDT and CDR2 YNNKEL (reference sequence). CDR3 length equals 17 residues. The CDR3 nucleotides read TGTGCCAGCAGCCACGATAAGAGGACAGGGTTTCCCGGGGAGCTGTTTTTT. It is translated as CASSHDKRTGFPGELFF.

This clonotype has a count of ten or more. This chain joins TRBV15 and TRBJ1-1, with 10 bases fitting TRBD1. From germline, CDR1 is LNHNV and CDR2 YYDKDF (reference sequence). The CDR3 has 17 residues. J gave up 2 bases and V 2 bases, and 8 bases lay outside the gene matches. The CDR3 nucleotides are TGTGCCACCAGCAGAAGACAGGGGGCCGGTGGAAACACTGAAGCTTTCTTT. It translates to CATSRRQGAGGNTEAFF.